A selection of T cell receptor beta chains follows, all from one sample in a study of T cell repertoires in cytomegalovirus infection. TCRdb called the reads again in MiXCR, with one record for every CDR3 protein. The table has approximately 73,000 distinct CDR3 sequences, 35% to 45% seen once; the top ten hold about 92%. What these receptors recognize is not known. Sequencing was performed on CD8+ T cells from cultured PBMCs, taken from culture after CMV antigen stimulation. All receptors derive from a human donor in good health (CMV status not recorded). Some clones in this sample may be carry-over from other donors' samples. Both conserved end residues are trimmed from each CDR3.

V gene	J gene	CDR3 protein
TRBV9	TRBJ2-3	ASSLYAGGSTDTQY
TRBV6-8	TRBJ2-1	VSSPGTSGAYYNEQF
TRBV3-1	TRBJ2-3	ASSQPWADTQY
TRBV2	TRBJ2-2	ASSEAPSRPGELF
TRBV12-3/TRBV12-4	TRBJ2-7	ASSLWRADEQY
TRBV20-1	TRBJ2-3	SAFRDRTTDTQY
TRBV24-1	TRBJ1-4	ATSDRSTNEKLF
TRBV14	TRBJ1-2	ASSHGDRGLYGYT
TRBV12-3/TRBV12-4	TRBJ2-4	ASSHVGTGENIQY
TRBV19	TRBJ2-7	ASSWRQGVYEQY
TRBV12-3/TRBV12-4	TRBJ1-4	ASSVRSDGSNEKLF
TRBV6-8	TRBJ2-1	ASSSTSGGDNEQF
TRBV27	TRBJ2-1	ASSLAGGHIDNEQV
TRBV27	TRBJ2-7	ASSSTQGLYEQY
TRBV28	TRBJ1-2	ASTPVGEGWDYGYT
TRBV7-8	TRBJ2-7	ASSPTEGLAGVPTIYEQY
TRBV7-8	TRBJ2-2	ASSRRVYSNTGELF
TRBV12-3/TRBV12-4	TRBJ2-5	ASSFLLALEREGQETQY
TRBV7-8	TRBJ2-3	ASSGRERGGTDTQY
TRBV7-8	TRBJ2-7	ASSLGEVSHEQY
TRBV23-1	TRBJ2-2	ASSQRPGGNTGELF
TRBV2	TRBJ1-1	ASLGGRGEAF
TRBV29-1	TRBJ2-7	SVPDSSLGPYEQY
TRBV10-3	TRBJ1-6	AIRVDADNSPLH
TRBV5-1	TRBJ2-1	ASSSPSTGVLDNEQF
TRBV5-6	TRBJ2-7	ASSLEVGDEQY
TRBV6-1	TRBJ1-5	ASSDRGPERISNQPQH